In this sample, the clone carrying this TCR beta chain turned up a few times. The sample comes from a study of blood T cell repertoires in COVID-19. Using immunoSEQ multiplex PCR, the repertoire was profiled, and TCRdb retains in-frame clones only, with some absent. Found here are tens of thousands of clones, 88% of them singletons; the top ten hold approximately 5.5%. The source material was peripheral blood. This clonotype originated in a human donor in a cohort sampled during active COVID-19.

The CDR3 DNA follows: TGTGCCAGTAGTACACCTCGCAGGGGTGACCCTGGGGCCAACGTCCTGACTTTC. Translation gives CASSTPRRGDPGANVLTF. The rearrangement links TRBV19 to TRBJ2-6; D may be TRBD1 (6 bases). V was clipped by 4 bases and J by 2 bases, with 18 bases between them. There are 18 residues in the CDR3. Per the germline V gene, CDR1 is LNHDA and CDR2 is SQIVND (reference sequence). The full variable domain, its missing parts supplied by reference TRBV19 and TRBJ2-6, is DGGITQSPKYLFRKEGQNVTLSCEQNLNHDAMYWYRQDPGQGLRLIYYSQIVNDFQKGDIAEGYSVSREKKESFPLTVTSAQKNPTAFYLCASSTPRRGDPGANVLTFGAGSRLTVL.